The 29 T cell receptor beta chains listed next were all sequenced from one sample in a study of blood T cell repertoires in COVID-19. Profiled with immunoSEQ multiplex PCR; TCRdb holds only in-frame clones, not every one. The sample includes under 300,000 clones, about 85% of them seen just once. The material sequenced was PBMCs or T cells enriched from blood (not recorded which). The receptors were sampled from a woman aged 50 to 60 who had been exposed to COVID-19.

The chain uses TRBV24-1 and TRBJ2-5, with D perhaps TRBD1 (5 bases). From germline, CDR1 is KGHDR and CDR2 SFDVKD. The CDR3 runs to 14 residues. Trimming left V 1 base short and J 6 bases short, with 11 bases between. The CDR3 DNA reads TGTGCCACCAGTGATTTCAGGGCTCCAAAGACCCAGTACTTC. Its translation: CATSDFRAPKTQYF.

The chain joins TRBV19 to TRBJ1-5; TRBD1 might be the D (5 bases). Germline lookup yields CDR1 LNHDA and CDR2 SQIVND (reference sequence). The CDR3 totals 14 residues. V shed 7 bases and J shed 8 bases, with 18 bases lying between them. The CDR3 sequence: CASTPGRAREPQHF. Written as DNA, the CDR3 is TGTGCCAGTACCCCTGGGAGGGCCAGGGAGCCCCAGCATTTT.

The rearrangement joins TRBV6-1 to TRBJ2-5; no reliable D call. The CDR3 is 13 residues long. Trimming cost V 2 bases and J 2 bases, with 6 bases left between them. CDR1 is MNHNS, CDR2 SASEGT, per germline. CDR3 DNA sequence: TGTGCCAGCAGTGAAAGACTTCAAGAGACCCAGTACTTC. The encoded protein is CASSERLQETQYF.

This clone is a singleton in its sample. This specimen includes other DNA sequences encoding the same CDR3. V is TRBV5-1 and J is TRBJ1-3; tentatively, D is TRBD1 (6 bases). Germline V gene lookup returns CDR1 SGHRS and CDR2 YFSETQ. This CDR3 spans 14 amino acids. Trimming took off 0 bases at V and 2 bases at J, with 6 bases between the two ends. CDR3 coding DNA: TGCGCCAGCAGCTTGGGGACAGCTGGAAACACCATATATTTT. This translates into CASSLGTAGNTIYF.

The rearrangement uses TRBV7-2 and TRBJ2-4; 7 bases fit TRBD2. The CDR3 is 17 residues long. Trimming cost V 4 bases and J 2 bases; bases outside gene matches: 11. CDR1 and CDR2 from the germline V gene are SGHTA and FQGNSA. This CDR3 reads CASSSRVAGETKNIQYF. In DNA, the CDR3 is TGTGCCAGCAGCTCCAGGGTTGCGGGGGAGACCAAAAACATTCAGTACTTC.

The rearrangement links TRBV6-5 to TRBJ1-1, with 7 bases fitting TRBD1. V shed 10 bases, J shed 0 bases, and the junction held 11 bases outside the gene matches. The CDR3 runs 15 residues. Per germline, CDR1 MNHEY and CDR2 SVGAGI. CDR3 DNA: TGTGCCACCTCCCGGGACAGTGGAATGAACACTGAAGCTTTCTTT. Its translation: CATSRDSGMNTEAFF.

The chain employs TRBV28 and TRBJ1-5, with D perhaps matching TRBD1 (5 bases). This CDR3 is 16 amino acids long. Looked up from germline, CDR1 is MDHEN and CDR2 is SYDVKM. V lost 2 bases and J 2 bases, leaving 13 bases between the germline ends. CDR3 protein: CASSLGGKGGNQPQHF. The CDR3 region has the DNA TGTGCCAGCAGTTTAGGGGGGAAGGGAGGCAATCAGCCCCAGCATTTT.

The CDR3: CASSTRGEGTQYF. Written as DNA, the CDR3 is TGTGCCAGCAGCACCCGAGGGGAGGGGACCCAGTACTTC. This chain joins TRBV9 and TRBJ2-5, with TRBD2 matching over 7 bases. Trimming at V came to 4 bases and at J to 7 bases, leaving 7 bases not matched to a gene. Germline lookup yields CDR1 SGDLS and CDR2 YYNGEE. This CDR3 is built from 13 residues.

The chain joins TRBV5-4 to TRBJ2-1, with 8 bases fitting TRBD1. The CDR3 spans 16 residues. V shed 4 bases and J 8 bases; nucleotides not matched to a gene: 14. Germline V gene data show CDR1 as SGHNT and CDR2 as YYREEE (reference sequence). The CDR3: CASSRGAGGGLDEQFF. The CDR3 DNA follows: TGTGCCAGCAGCCGAGGGGCAGGGGGCGGTCTCGATGAGCAGTTCTTC.

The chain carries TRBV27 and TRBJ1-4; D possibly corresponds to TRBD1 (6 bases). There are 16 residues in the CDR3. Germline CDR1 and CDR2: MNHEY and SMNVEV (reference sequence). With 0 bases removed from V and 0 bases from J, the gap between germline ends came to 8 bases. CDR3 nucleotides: TGTGCCAGCAGTTTATCGGGGGCAGCAACTAATGAAAAACTGTTTTTT. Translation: CASSLSGAATNEKLFF.

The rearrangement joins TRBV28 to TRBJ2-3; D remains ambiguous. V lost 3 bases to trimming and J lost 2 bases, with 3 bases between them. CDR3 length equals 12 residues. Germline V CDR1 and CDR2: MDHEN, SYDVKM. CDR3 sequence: CASSLYTDTQYF. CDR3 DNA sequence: TGTGCCAGCAGTTTGTACACAGATACGCAGTATTTT.

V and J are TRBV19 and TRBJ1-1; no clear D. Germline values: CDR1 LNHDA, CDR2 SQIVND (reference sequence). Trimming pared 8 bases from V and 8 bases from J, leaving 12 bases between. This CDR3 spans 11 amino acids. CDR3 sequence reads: CASSTGREAFF. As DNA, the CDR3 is TGTGCCAGTTCGACCGGGAGAGAAGCTTTCTTT.

The CDR3 spells CASSLETGIVDEQFF. CDR3 nucleotide sequence: TGTGCCAGCAGCTTGGAGACAGGGATTGTAGATGAGCAGTTCTTC. The chain employs TRBV5-6 and TRBJ2-1; 7 bases agree with TRBD1. CDR3 length equals 15 residues. Germline assignment: CDR1 SGHDT and CDR2 YYEEEE. V was pared by 0 bases and J by 8 bases, with 8 bases of the junction left unmatched.

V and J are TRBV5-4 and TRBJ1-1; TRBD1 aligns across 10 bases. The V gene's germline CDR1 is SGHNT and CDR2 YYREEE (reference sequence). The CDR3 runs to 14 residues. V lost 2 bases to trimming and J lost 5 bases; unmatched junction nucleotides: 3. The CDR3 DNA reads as TGTGCCAGCAGCTTTGACAGGGGGCTTACTGAAGCTTTCTTT. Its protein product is CASSFDRGLTEAFF.

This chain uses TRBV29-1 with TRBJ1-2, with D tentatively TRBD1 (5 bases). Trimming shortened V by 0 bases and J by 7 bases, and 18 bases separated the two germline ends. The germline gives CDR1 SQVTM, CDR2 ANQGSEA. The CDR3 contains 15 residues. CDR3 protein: CSVEDLGGPGGGYTF. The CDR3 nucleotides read TGCAGCGTTGAAGATCTTGGCGGGCCGGGGGGTGGCTACACCTTC.

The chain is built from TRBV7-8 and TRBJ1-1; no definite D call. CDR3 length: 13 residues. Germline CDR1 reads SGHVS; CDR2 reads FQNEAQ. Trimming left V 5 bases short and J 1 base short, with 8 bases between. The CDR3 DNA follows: TGTGCCAGCAGCCGTAGTCCGAACACTGAAGCTTTCTTT. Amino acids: CASSRSPNTEAFF.

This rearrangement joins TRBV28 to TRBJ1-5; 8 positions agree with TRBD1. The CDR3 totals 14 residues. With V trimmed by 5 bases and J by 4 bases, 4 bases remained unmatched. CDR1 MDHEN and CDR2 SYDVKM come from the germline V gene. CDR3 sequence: CASSGQGSNQPQHF. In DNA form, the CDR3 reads TGTGCCAGCAGTGGACAGGGCAGTAATCAGCCCCAGCATTTT.

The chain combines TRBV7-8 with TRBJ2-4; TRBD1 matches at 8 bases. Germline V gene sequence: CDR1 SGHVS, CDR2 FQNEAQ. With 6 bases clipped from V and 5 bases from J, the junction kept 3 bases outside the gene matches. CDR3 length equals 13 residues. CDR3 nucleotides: TGTGCCAGCAGTACAGGGGGAGAAAACATTCAGTACTTC. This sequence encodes CASSTGGENIQYF.

The CDR3 loop is CASSRKTLGGSEQYF. The CDR3 coding sequence is TGCGCCAGCAGTCGGAAAACGCTGGGGGGGTCGGAGCAGTACTTC. V gene TRBV23-1 combines with J gene TRBJ2-7, with TRBD2 matching over 7 bases. TRBV23-1 carries the ORF label, with uncertain function. Trimming removed 4 bases from V and 7 bases from J; junction bases left unmatched: 13. The CDR3 length is 15 residues.

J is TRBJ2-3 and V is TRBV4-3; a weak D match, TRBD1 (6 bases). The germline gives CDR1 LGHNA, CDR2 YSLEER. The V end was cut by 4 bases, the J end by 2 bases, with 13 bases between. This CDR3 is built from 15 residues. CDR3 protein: CASSRSRGFTDTQYF. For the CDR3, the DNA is TGCGCCAGCAGCCGAAGCAGGGGTTTCACAGATACGCAGTATTTT.

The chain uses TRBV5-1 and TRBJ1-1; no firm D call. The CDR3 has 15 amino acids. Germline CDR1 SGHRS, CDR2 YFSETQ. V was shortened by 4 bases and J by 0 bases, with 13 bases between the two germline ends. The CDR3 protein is CASSLGAFMNTEAFF. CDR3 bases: TGCGCCAGCAGCCTGGGCGCCTTCATGAACACTGAAGCTTTCTTT.

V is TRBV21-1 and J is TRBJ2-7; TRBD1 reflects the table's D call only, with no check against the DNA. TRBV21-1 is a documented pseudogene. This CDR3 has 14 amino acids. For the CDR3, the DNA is TGTGCCAGCAGCAAGGCAGGGGTTTACTACGAGCAGTACTTC. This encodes CASSKAGVYYEQYF.

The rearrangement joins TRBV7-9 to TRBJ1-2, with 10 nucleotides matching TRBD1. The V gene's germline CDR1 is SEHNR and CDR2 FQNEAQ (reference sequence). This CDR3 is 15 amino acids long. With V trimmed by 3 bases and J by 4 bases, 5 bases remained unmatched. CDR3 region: CASSLTGGGTYGYTF. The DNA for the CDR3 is TGTGCCAGCAGCTTGACAGGGGGCGGCACCTATGGCTACACCTTC.

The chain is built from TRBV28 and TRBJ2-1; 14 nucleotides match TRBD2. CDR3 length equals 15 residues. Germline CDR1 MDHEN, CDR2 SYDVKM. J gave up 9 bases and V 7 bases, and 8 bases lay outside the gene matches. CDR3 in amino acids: CASTQTSGGAAEQFF. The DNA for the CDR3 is TGTGCCAGCACCCAGACTAGCGGGGGGGCAGCTGAGCAGTTCTTC.

CDR3 nucleotides: TGTGCCAGCAGTTTATGGGCCCGGGACACCGGGGAGCTGTTTTTT. Its translation is CASSLWARDTGELFF. V and J are TRBV28 and TRBJ2-2; D is undetermined. There are 15 residues in the CDR3. V lost 0 bases and J lost 3, with 8 bases in between. The germline V gene has CDR1 MDHEN and CDR2 SYDVKM.

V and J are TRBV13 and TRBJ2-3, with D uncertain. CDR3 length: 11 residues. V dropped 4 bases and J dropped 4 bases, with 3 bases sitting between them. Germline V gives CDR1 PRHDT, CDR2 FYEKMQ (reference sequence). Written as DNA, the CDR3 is TGTGCCAGCAGCTCTTCAGATACGCAGTATTTT. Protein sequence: CASSSSDTQYF. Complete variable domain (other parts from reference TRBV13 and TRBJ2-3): AAGVIQSPRHLIKEKRETATLKCYPIPRHDTVYWYQQGPGQDPQFLISFYEKMQSDKGSIPDRFSAQQFSDYHSELNMSSLELGDSALYFCASSSSDTQYFGPGTRLTVL.

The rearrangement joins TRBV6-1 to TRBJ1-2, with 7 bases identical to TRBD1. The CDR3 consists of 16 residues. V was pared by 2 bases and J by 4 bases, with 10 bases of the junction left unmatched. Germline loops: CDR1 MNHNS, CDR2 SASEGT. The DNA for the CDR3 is TGTGCCAGCAGTGAATCGACCGGGACAGCCTTCTATGGCTACACCTTC. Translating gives CASSESTGTAFYGYTF.

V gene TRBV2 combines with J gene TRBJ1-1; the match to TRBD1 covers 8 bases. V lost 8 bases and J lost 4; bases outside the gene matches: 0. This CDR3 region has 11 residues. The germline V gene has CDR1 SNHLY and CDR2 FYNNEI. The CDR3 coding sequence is TGTGCCAGCGGACAGGGCACTGAAGCTTTCTTT. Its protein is CASGQGTEAFF.

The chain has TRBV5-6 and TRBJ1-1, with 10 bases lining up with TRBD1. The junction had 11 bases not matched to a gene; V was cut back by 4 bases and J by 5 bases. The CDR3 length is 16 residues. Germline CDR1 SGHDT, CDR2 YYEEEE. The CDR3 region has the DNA TGTGCCAGCAGCGTCCTGACAGGGGGCAGGGGTACTGAAGCTTTCTTT. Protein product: CASSVLTGGRGTEAFF.